The sequence of this T cell receptor beta chain was determined in a study of vaccination effects on CD4 cells after COVID-19 (dated by TCRdb to 2022 to 2024). Context from the whole study: Across the study, the median time from the second dose to post-vaccine sampling was 72 days (range 14 to 241). The full study included around nine COVID-19 convalescent patients and several SARS-CoV-2-naive healthy vaccine recipients. In both COVID-19 convalescent patients and infection-naive vaccine recipients, the study compared SARS-CoV-2 spike-specific CD4+ TCR repertoires from before mRNA vaccination with those from after it. In the study, cultures from other donors were sequenced using the Oncomine TCR Beta short-read assay on an Illumina iSeq 100.

From its cysteine to its phenylalanine, the CDR3 spans 16 amino acids. Only the CDR3 region is kept as DNA, spanning 48 bases read in frame from base 1. Trimming takes 0 bases off V and 3 bases off J; junction bases not matched to a gene: 4. Per the germline V gene, SGHRS is the CDR1 and YFSETQ is the CDR2. Library preparation employed the immunoSEQ multiplex PCR assay. DNA from the cultured, isolated CD4+ T cells was subjected to TCR beta CDR3 sequencing. The study's own analysis went as follows. The analysis removed non-productive TCR sequences, trimmed reads to the CDR3 region, and retained only CDR3s that were 7 or more amino acids long. The MANAFEST web app was used to identify antigen-specific clonotypes by comparing expansion in peptide wells with expansion in reference cultures. Positive clones required FDR<0.05 expansion versus reference and all other wells, odds ratio above 5, and frequency above 0.1% in two replicate wells. Cross-reactive clonotypes were defined as significantly expanded in SARS-CoV-2 spike wells and in at least one common cold coronavirus spike condition. CDR3 similarity was assessed by Levenshtein distance using the stringdist R package, and unrooted trees were constructed with ape in R 3.6.1. The source is immuneACCESS, and TCRdb retained only in-frame sequences with V and J called. Part of the clones is not carried over; for the studies checked, unresolved V genes explain less than half of this, and the remainder is unexplained. That table is the source of V, J and clone size, and D and trimming were worked out from the DNA. The sample table contains about 80,000 clones; only one count was recorded for more than 60% of them. 0.85% to 1.3% of the sample is taken by the ten largest.

General conclusions and limits of the study: Limitations of the study were the small number of convalescent patients and the absence of early post-infection timepoints. In healthy vaccine recipients, vaccine-induced clones were almost all SARS-CoV-2 mono-reactive, with only 1 of 255 being cross-reactive with common cold coronaviruses. Marked clonal contraction was observed in both infection-induced and vaccine-induced clones at late post-vaccination timepoints, consistent with waning T cell responses.

In the ViraFEST assay, PBMC were stimulated with viral peptide pools, and antigen-specific CD4+ T cell clonotypes were then identified by expansion using TCR sequencing. After about 9 days of culture, CD4+ T cells were isolated with the EasySep CD4+ T cell isolation kit. Two doses of either the BNT162b2 or the mRNA-1273 mRNA SARS-CoV-2 vaccine were administered to participants. Negative nucleocapsid antibody results before and after vaccination confirmed that the healthy vaccine recipients had no prior SARS-CoV-2 infection. A few million PBMC per well were cultured with about 10 ug/ml peptides in IMDM containing approximately 4.7% human AB serum, approximately 9.1 IU/ml IL-2 and gentamicin. Half of the culture medium was replaced with fresh IL-2-containing medium on days 3 and 7. Each peptide stimulation condition was cultured in triplicate wells unless otherwise noted. PBMC were separated from whole blood using Ficoll-Paque Plus gradient centrifugation and were then either cryopreserved at -140C or used fresh. Overlapping peptide pools spanned the spike proteins of SARS-CoV-2 and the common cold coronaviruses HCoV-NL63, HCoV-OC43 and HCoV-229E. Genomic DNA was extracted from cultured CD4+ T cells with the QIAamp micro DNA kit.

Turning to this clone: Its binding antigen is unknown. There are no base qualities to consult, and no much larger clone falls within one base.

This receptor was taken from a human donor who received a COVID-19 vaccine. The chain links TRBV5-1 with TRBJ2-3; TRBD2 fits 10 bases in the junction. The sequences come from CD4+ T cells from PBMCs cultured with HCoV-OC43 spike peptides, collected after COVID-19 vaccination. According to the study, the label for this sample's cell subset or site signals: HCoV-OC43 spike overlapping peptide pool stimulation. The CDR3: CASSLVLAGATDTQYF. The sequenced DNA is TGCGCCAGCAGCTTGGTGCTAGCGGGGGCGACAGATACGCAGTATTTT.